A single sample is the source of the 17 T cell receptor beta chains below, sequenced in a study of blood T cell repertoires in COVID-19. The assay was immunoSEQ multiplex PCR, and TCRdb's table has in-frame clones only and misses some. In the table there are 330,000 or so clones, around 90% of which are singletons. The sample consisted of peripheral blood. The receptors stem from a woman aged 55-70 years with COVID-19, enrolled during active disease.

The chain combines TRBV25-1 with TRBJ1-1; no reliable D call. The germline V and J ends were trimmed by 8 bases and 4 bases, with 8 bases remaining between them. CDR3 size: 11 residues. Germline V lookup: CDR1 MGHDK, CDR2 SYGVNS. Written as DNA, the CDR3 is TGTGCCAGCGCTAGAGGCACTGAAGCTTTCTTT. Translating gives CASARGTEAFF. Combining the CDR3 with reference TRBV25-1 and TRBJ1-1 gives the whole variable domain EADIYQTPRYLVIGTGKKITLECSQTMGHDKMYWYQQDPGMELHLIHYSYGVNSTEKGDLSSESTVSRIRTEHFPLTLESARPSHTSQYLCASARGTEAFFGQGTRLTVV.

This chain uses TRBV5-6 with TRBJ1-5, with TRBD1 as a possible D gene (6 bases). Trimming shortened V by 2 bases and J by 4 bases, and 16 bases separated the two germline ends. CDR1 is SGHDT and CDR2 is YYEEEE in the germline V gene. This CDR3 comprises 16 residues. The CDR3, as DNA: TGTGCCAGCAGCTTATATCATCGACAGGAGAATCAGCCCCAGCATTTT. Protein product: CASSLYHRQENQPQHF.

A word on this clone: Other DNA sequences from this sample encode an identical CDR3 as well. The chain is built from TRBV12-3 or TRBV12-4 and TRBJ2-6; D is ambiguous. The CDR3 sequence is 13 residues long. V was shortened by 3 bases and J by 7 bases, with 7 bases between the two germline ends. CDR3 DNA sequence: TGTGCCAGCAGTTTGTCGGGTGCCAACGTCCTGACTTTC. Translated, it gives CASSLSGANVLTF.

The chain employs TRBV3-1 (or the pseudogene TRBV3-2) and TRBJ2-3; a possible D gene is TRBD1 (5 bases). The V and J ends lost 0 bases and 12 bases respectively, with 10 bases between them. The CDR3 runs 12 residues. Germline V gene data show CDR1 as LGHDT and CDR2 as YNNKEL (reference sequence). The CDR3: CASSQEGRLQYF. The CDR3 DNA reads as TGTGCCAGCAGCCAAGAGGGGCGGCTCCAGTATTTT.

A word on this clone: At one end the junction does not follow the germline gene, possibly because of a read error. This sequence joins TRBV7-7 and TRBJ2-2, with D possibly TRBD1 on 5 matching bases. The CDR3 has 15 residues. Germline CDR1 SSHAT, CDR2 FNYEAQ (reference sequence). The CDR3 DNA reads TGTGCTAGCAGCCCTACCAGGGTGAAGTCCGGGGAGCTGTTTTTT. Translated, it gives CASSPTRVKSGELFF.

The V and J genes are TRBV5-1 and TRBJ2-7, with 11 bases that match TRBD2. The CDR3 totals 15 residues. With V trimmed by 3 bases and J by 2 bases, 4 bases remained unmatched. CDR1 and CDR2 (germline): SGHRS, YFSETQ. Here the CDR3 reads CASSYGTSGTYEQYF. DNA of the CDR3: TGCGCCAGCAGCTACGGGACTAGCGGAACCTACGAGCAGTACTTC.

The chain couples TRBV19 to TRBJ2-2; D remains ambiguous. The CDR3 consists of 14 residues. Trimming shortened V by 3 bases and J by 6 bases, and 11 bases separated the two germline ends. CDR1 is LNHDA, CDR2 SQIVND, per germline (reference sequence). The CDR3 coding sequence is TGTGCCAGTAGTATTCTCCACGCAGCCGGGGAGCTGTTTTTT. Translation: CASSILHAAGELFF. Full variable domain (rest looked up from reference TRBV19 and TRBJ2-2): DGGITQSPKYLFRKEGQNVTLSCEQNLNHDAMYWYRQDPGQGLRLIYYSQIVNDFQKGDIAEGYSVSREKKESFPLTVTSAQKNPTAFYLCASSILHAAGELFFGEGSRLTVL.

J is TRBJ2-2 and V is TRBV5-6; weak D call: TRBD2 (6 bases). V was cut by 4 bases and J by 7 bases, with 17 bases left in between. CDR1 is SGHDT and CDR2 is YYEEEE in the germline V gene. This CDR3 region has 15 residues. In nucleotides, the CDR3 is TGTGCCAGCAGCGGGATAGGCGGGGTAGGCGGGGAGCTGTTTTTT. Translating it yields CASSGIGGVGGELFF.

The chain couples TRBV7-9 to TRBJ1-4, with TRBD1 matching 7 bases. V shed 2 bases and J 3 bases; nucleotides not matched to a gene: 3. Germline V CDR1 and CDR2: SEHNR, FQNEAQ (reference sequence). The CDR3 covers 15 residues. The CDR3 bases are TGTGCCAGCAGCTTAAAGGGACAGCCTAATGAAAAACTGTTTTTT. Its translation is CASSLKGQPNEKLFF.

The J gene is TRBJ2-5, the V gene TRBV5-1, with TRBD2 as a possible D gene (6 bases). Trimming took 1 base from V and 4 from J, leaving 14 bases between them. Germline CDR1 SGHRS, CDR2 YFSETQ. The CDR3 covers 15 residues. This CDR3 reads CASSLYGGVGETQYF. The CDR3 coding sequence is TGCGCCAGCAGCTTGTACGGCGGGGTGGGAGAGACCCAGTACTTC.

The chain is built from TRBV19 and TRBJ1-1; possible D gene TRBD1, 5 bases. Near its end, the DNA agrees better with TRBJ1-6, so the J call may be wrong. Germline CDR1 reads LNHDA; CDR2 reads SQIVND (reference sequence). CDR3 length: 13 amino acids. The DNA of the CDR3 is TGTGCCAGTAGTATATGGGGCGCCAGGGCCCTCCACTTT. It encodes CASSIWGARALHF.

This rearrangement joins TRBV2 to TRBJ1-2; D gene unclear. The CDR3 sequence is 11 residues long. V lost 7 bases and J 4 bases, leaving 7 bases between the germline ends. Per the germline V gene, CDR1 is SNHLY and CDR2 is FYNNEI. The CDR3 sequence is CASTVSYGYTF. CDR3 sequence (DNA): TGTGCCAGCACGGTGAGCTATGGCTACACCTTC.

The rearrangement uses TRBV5-6 and TRBJ2-1; perhaps TRBD2 as D (5 bases). The CDR3 spans 13 residues. The V end lost 4 bases, the J end lost 1 base, and 6 bases lay between the germline ends. The germline gives CDR1 SGHDT, CDR2 YYEEEE. The DNA of the CDR3 is TGTGCCAGCAGCCCGGGATCCTACAATGAGCAGTTCTTC. As protein: CASSPGSYNEQFF.

The J gene is TRBJ2-7, the V gene TRBV5-1; 10 bases agree with TRBD1. CDR1 and CDR2 (germline): SGHRS, YFSETQ. The CDR3 length is 15 residues. V shed 0 bases and J 3 bases; nucleotides not matched to a gene: 3. For the CDR3, the DNA is TGCGCCAGCAGCTTGGGACAGGGGGCTTACTACGAGCAGTACTTC. Its protein is CASSLGQGAYYEQYF.

The chain links TRBV5-5 to TRBJ1-5; no reliable D call. V gave up 3 bases and J gave up 9 bases, with 19 bases separating them. Germline V gene data show CDR1 as SGHKS and CDR2 as YYEKEE (reference sequence). CDR3 length: 15 residues. The CDR3: CASSWTYSFSWPQHF. DNA of the CDR3: TGTGCCAGCAGCTGGACTTATAGCTTCAGTTGGCCCCAGCATTTT.

This chain links TRBV7-7 with TRBJ2-3; 8 bases are a match to TRBD2. V gave up 5 bases and J gave up 8 bases; unmatched junction bases: 15. CDR1 SSHAT and CDR2 FNYEAQ come from the germline V gene (reference sequence). This CDR3 region has 16 residues. The CDR3 DNA reads TGTGCCAGCAGCCCCGTGGGAGCGGGGGTGGGGGGTACGCAGTATTTT. As protein: CASSPVGAGVGGTQYF.

This clone was recorded once. The rearrangement uses TRBV5-1 and TRBJ2-7; perhaps TRBD1 as D (5 bases). V was pared by 0 bases and J by 2 bases, with 9 bases between. The CDR3 has 14 amino acids. The germline V gene encodes CDR1 SGHRS and CDR2 YFSETQ. This CDR3 reads CASSLDQGAYEQYF. CDR3 DNA sequence: TGCGCCAGCAGCTTGGATCAAGGGGCCTACGAGCAGTACTTC.